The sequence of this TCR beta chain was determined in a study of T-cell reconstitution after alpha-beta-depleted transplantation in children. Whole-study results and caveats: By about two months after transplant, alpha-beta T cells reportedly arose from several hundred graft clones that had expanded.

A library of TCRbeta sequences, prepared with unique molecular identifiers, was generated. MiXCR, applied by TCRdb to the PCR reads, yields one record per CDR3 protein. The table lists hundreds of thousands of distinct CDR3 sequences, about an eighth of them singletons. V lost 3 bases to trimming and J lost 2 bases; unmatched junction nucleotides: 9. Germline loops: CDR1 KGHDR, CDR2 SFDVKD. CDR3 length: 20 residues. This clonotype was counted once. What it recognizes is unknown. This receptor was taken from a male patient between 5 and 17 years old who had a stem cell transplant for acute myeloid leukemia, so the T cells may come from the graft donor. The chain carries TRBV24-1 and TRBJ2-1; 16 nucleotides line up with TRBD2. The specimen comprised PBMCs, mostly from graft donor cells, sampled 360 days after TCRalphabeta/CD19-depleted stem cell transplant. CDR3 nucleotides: TGTGCCACCAGTGATATCTCCCCGGGACTAGCGGGAGGGACCTACAATGAGCAGTTCTTC. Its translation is CATSDISPGLAGGTYNEQFF.